The rows below give T cell receptor beta chains drawn from one sample of a study of T cell changes during pregnancy in multiple sclerosis. Clones were read by immunoSEQ multiplex PCR, and TCRdb kept only the in-frame ones, dropping some. The sample shows tens of thousands of clones, around nine tenths of them seen only once. The specimen comprised CD8+ T cells from peripheral blood mononuclear cells, sampled before pregnancy. These receptors came from a female donor with multiple sclerosis, enrolled in a pregnancy study. The CDR3 runs from the conserved cysteine through the conserved F or W. D genes are given only for firm matches. Clone size is stated in some rows and not others, as once, few, many or a class when expanded.

CDR3 length: 17; J gene: TRBJ1-5; V gene: TRBV5-5; D gene: TRBD1; clone size: NA; CDR3 protein: CASSSTGTGVSNQPQHF; CDR3 DNA: TGTGCCAGCAGCTCGACCGGGACAGGGGTGAGCAATCAGCCCCAGCATTTT
CDR3 length: 16; J gene: TRBJ2-2; V gene: TRBV9; D gene: TRBD2; clone size: NA; CDR3 protein: CASSFSGREFTGELFF; CDR3 DNA: TGTGCCAGCAGCTTCTCGGGGCGGGAGTTCACCGGGGAGCTGTTTTTT
CDR3 length: 17; J gene: TRBJ2-1; V gene: TRBV9; D gene: TRBD2; clone size: NA; CDR3 protein: CASSVGGLAGTGGEQFF; CDR3 DNA: TGTGCCAGCAGCGTAGGTGGACTAGCGGGGACGGGAGGTGAGCAGTTCTTC
CDR3 length: 17; J gene: TRBJ2-3; V gene: TRBV7-9; D gene: TRBD1; clone size: NA; CDR3 protein: CASNTARDRDRSDTQYF; CDR3 DNA: TGTGCCAGCAACACAGCCCGGGACAGGGATCGGTCAGATACGCAGTATTTT
CDR3 length: 13; J gene: TRBJ1-1; V gene: TRBV7-9; D gene: NA; clone size: NA; CDR3 protein: CASSPAGGTEAFF; CDR3 DNA: TGTGCCAGCAGCCCGGCGGGAGGCACTGAAGCTTTCTTT
CDR3 length: 14; J gene: TRBJ2-5; V gene: TRBV2; D gene: TRBD1; clone size: NA; CDR3 protein: CASSNRGGQETQYF; CDR3 DNA: TGTGCCAGCAGTAACAGGGGCGGACAAGAGACCCAGTACTTC
CDR3 length: 16; J gene: TRBJ1-5; V gene: TRBV23-1; D gene: TRBD1; clone size: NA; CDR3 protein: CASSQRGHLSNQPQHF; CDR3 DNA: TGCGCCAGCAGTCAGAGGGGGCATCTGAGCAATCAGCCCCAGCATTTT
CDR3 length: 15; J gene: TRBJ2-7; V gene: TRBV9; D gene: NA; clone size: NA; CDR3 protein: CASSVDPSDSYEQYF; CDR3 DNA: TGTGCCAGCAGCGTAGACCCTAGCGACAGCTACGAGCAGTACTTC
CDR3 length: 15; J gene: TRBJ2-7; V gene: TRBV10-3; D gene: NA; clone size: NA; CDR3 protein: CAISDLPLSSYEQYF; CDR3 DNA: TGTGCCATCAGTGATCTACCTCTGAGCTCCTACGAGCAGTACTTC
CDR3 length: 14; J gene: TRBJ2-7; V gene: TRBV28; D gene: NA; clone size: NA; CDR3 protein: CASRLLARSYEQYF; CDR3 DNA: TGTGCCAGCAGACTTCTGGCCAGGTCCTACGAGCAGTACTTC
CDR3 length: 14; J gene: TRBJ2-7; V gene: TRBV5-4; D gene: TRBD2; clone size: once; CDR3 protein: CASSSGSGDYEQYF; CDR3 DNA: TGTGCCAGCAGCTCGGGTAGCGGGGACTACGAGCAGTACTTC
CDR3 length: 15; J gene: TRBJ1-4; V gene: TRBV2; D gene: TRBD1; clone size: NA; CDR3 protein: CASRLLDRPNEKLFF; CDR3 DNA: TGTGCCAGCAGGCTGCTGGACAGGCCGAATGAAAAACTGTTTTTT
CDR3 length: 15; J gene: TRBJ1-1; V gene: TRBV9; D gene: TRBD1; clone size: few; CDR3 protein: CASSVTGAMNTEAFF; CDR3 DNA: TGTGCCAGCAGCGTAACAGGGGCCATGAACACTGAAGCTTTCTTT
CDR3 length: 13; J gene: TRBJ2-7; V gene: TRBV7-9; D gene: NA; clone size: once; CDR3 protein: CASSGDTSYEQYF; CDR3 DNA: TGTGCCAGCAGCGGGGACACCAGCTACGAGCAGTACTTC
CDR3 length: 15; J gene: TRBJ2-7; V gene: TRBV7-9; D gene: TRBD1; clone size: NA; CDR3 protein: CASSLKTGSSYEQYF; CDR3 DNA: TGTGCCAGCAGCCTAAAGACAGGGAGCTCCTACGAGCAGTACTTC
CDR3 length: 14; J gene: TRBJ2-1; V gene: TRBV2; D gene: NA; clone size: medium-sized; CDR3 protein: CAGGDTGAYNEQFF; CDR3 DNA: TGTGCCGGTGGGGATACGGGAGCCTACAATGAGCAGTTCTTC
CDR3 length: 15; J gene: TRBJ2-6; V gene: TRBV7-6; D gene: NA; clone size: NA; CDR3 protein: CASSPLGAGANVLTF; CDR3 DNA: TGTGCCAGCAGCCCTCTCGGGGCTGGGGCCAACGTCCTGACTTTC
CDR3 length: 20; J gene: TRBJ2-3; V gene: TRBV2; D gene: TRBD1; clone size: NA; CDR3 protein: CASSESWGGGTGGFTDTQYF; CDR3 DNA: TGTGCCAGCAGTGAAAGCTGGGGGGGCGGGACAGGGGGATTCACAGATACGCAGTATTTT
CDR3 length: 15; J gene: TRBJ2-5; V gene: TRBV6-1; D gene: NA; clone size: NA; CDR3 protein: CASSEGGVRQETQYF; CDR3 DNA: TGTGCCAGCAGTGAAGGCGGCGTGAGACAAGAGACCCAGTACTTC
CDR3 length: 15; J gene: TRBJ2-2; V gene: TRBV27; D gene: TRBD1; clone size: NA; CDR3 protein: CASGTGFGLPGELFF; CDR3 DNA: TGTGCCAGCGGGACAGGGTTTGGTTTACCCGGGGAGCTGTTTTTT